The next 8 T cell receptor beta chains were all read from a single sample in a study of graft-versus-host responses after intestinal transplantation. Clones were read by immunoSEQ multiplex PCR, and TCRdb kept only the in-frame ones, dropping some. The table has about 98,000 clones, roughly 86% seen once. Sequenced material: PBMCs, taken 255 days after intestinal transplant. All receptors come from a human patient who received an intestinal transplant, so some T cells may come from the graft donor.

The V gene is TRBV19, the J gene TRBJ2-7; 7 positions agree with TRBD1. V lost 7 bases to trimming and J lost 0 bases; unmatched junction nucleotides: 6. Per germline, CDR1 LNHDA and CDR2 SQIVND (reference sequence). The CDR3 is 14 amino acids. The CDR3 region has the DNA TGTGCCAGTAAGGGGGCTAGCAGCTCCTACGAGCAGTACTTC. As protein: CASKGASSSYEQYF.

The rearrangement links TRBV4-1 to TRBJ1-4; D not resolved. The CDR3 loop spans 15 amino acids. Trimming took off 0 bases at V and 7 bases at J, with 12 bases between the two ends. Germline loops: CDR1 MGHRA, CDR2 YSYEKL. This CDR3 reads CASSQELREAEKLFF. CDR3 nucleotide sequence: TGCGCCAGCAGCCAAGAACTTAGGGAGGCTGAAAAACTGTTTTTT.

The chain couples TRBV4-1 to TRBJ2-5, with unresolved D. Germline V CDR1 and CDR2: MGHRA, YSYEKL. Trimming removed 0 bases at V and 4 bases at J, with 6 bases between. This CDR3 contains 13 residues. The chain's CDR3 is CASSQEYSETQYF. As DNA, the CDR3 is TGCGCCAGCAGCCAAGAGTACTCAGAGACCCAGTACTTC.

The chain uses TRBV13 and TRBJ1-1, with D unclear. Trimming removed 5 bases from V and 1 base from J, with 11 bases in between. The germline gives CDR1 PRHDT, CDR2 FYEKMQ (reference sequence). The CDR3 has 14 residues. The CDR3 DNA reads TGTGCCAGCAGCCTGCGTGTTCAGAACACTGAAGCTTTCTTT. Protein sequence: CASSLRVQNTEAFF. Full variable domain (outside the CDR3, taken from reference TRBV13 and TRBJ1-1): AAGVIQSPRHLIKEKRETATLKCYPIPRHDTVYWYQQGPGQDPQFLISFYEKMQSDKGSIPDRFSAQQFSDYHSELNMSSLELGDSALYFCASSLRVQNTEAFFGQGTRLTVV.

The V gene is TRBV11-2, the J gene TRBJ1-1; no firm D call. The ends were cut back, 5 bases at V and 0 bases at J, with 13 bases in the middle. Germline lookup yields CDR1 SGHAT and CDR2 FQNNGV. The CDR3 extends over 15 amino acids. This CDR3 reads CASSLSDGVNTEAFF. The CDR3 bases are TGTGCCAGCAGCCTATCGGACGGGGTGAACACTGAAGCTTTCTTT.

The genes are TRBV5-6 and TRBJ1-1; TRBD1 matches at 8 bases. The V and J ends lost 4 bases and 3 bases, in that order; junction bases with no gene match: 11. Germline CDR1 reads SGHDT; CDR2 reads YYEEEE. The CDR3 spans 16 residues. The CDR3 spells CASSQPGQGTDTEAFF. The CDR3 nucleotides read TGTGCCAGCAGCCAGCCCGGACAGGGCACGGACACTGAAGCTTTCTTT.

This CDR3 reads CASSLDAGEGTEAFF. In DNA, the CDR3 is TGTGCCAGCAGCTTAGACGCAGGGGAGGGGACTGAAGCTTTCTTT. V is TRBV7-9 and J is TRBJ1-1; TRBD1 is a possible D gene (6 bases). The CDR3 is 15 amino acids. V was clipped by 1 base and J by 5 bases, with 14 bases between them. Per germline, CDR1 SEHNR and CDR2 FQNEAQ (reference sequence).

This chain joins TRBV2 and TRBJ1-3; D is uncertain. The germline gives CDR1 SNHLY, CDR2 FYNNEI. Between the trimmed V and J ends, which lost 10 bases and 2 bases, there was a span of 12 bases. The CDR3 contains 13 residues. The CDR3 DNA reads as TGTGCCACCTCCCGGAGCCCTGGAAACACCATATATTTT. Amino acid sequence: CATSRSPGNTIYF.